The clone carrying this TCR beta chain was observed many times. Its specificity is unknown. This sample is part of a study of CD8 T cells in ankylosing spondylitis. V was trimmed by 1 base and J by 1 base, leaving 11 bases between them. The CDR3 is 15 amino acids. Looked up from germline, CDR1 is SGHRS and CDR2 is YFSETQ. Study-level findings and limits: A TCR beta motif of 7 to 9 highly homologous variants seemed to mark ankylosing spondylitis blood. Disease-associated clones were reportedly significantly overrepresented in matched ankylosing spondylitis synovial fluid. Peripheral blood samples showed relatively rare disease-linked clones, and these clones were CD8+. Several of the motif variants were reported before in synovial fluid and blood from reactive arthritis.

Quantitative 5'-RACE with molecular barcodes was used to make the TCR beta libraries. TCRdb re-called the 5' RACE reads with MiXCR, one entry per CDR3 protein. The sample records fewer than 550,000 distinct CDR3 sequences, about 5.4% being singletons. Sequenced: blood, either unsorted or a sorted T cell fraction (not recorded which). The chain uses TRBV5-1 and TRBJ1-1; D is uncertain. This receptor was obtained from a male donor with ankylosing spondylitis. For the CDR3, the DNA is TGCGCCAGCAGCTTGCGGGCCAATGAGAACACTGAAGCTTTCTTT. It is translated as CASSLRANENTEAFF.